These T cell receptor beta chains were read from a single sample in a study of technical replicates of blood from a few donors. Assay used: immunoSEQ multiplex PCR; TCRdb lists only in-frame clones, some missing. The sample carries about 76,000 clones, approximately 83% recorded once. The source material was PBMCs. These TCRs come from a human donor in good health. Some clones in this sample may be carry-over from other donors' samples. Both conserved end residues are part of each CDR3. D genes are given only for firm matches. Size is stated for part of the rows, as once, few or many counts, or as a class when the clone is expanded.

j_gene: TRBJ1-5; v_gene: TRBV10-3; abundance: -; d_gene: -; CDR3aa: CAISGTQSNQPQHF; CDR3nt: TGTGCCATCAGTGGCACACAAAGCAATCAGCCCCAGCATTTT
j_gene: TRBJ2-2; v_gene: TRBV7-9; abundance: -; d_gene: -; CDR3aa: CASSPPGVARGTGELFF; CDR3nt: TGTGCCAGCAGCCCACCGGGGGTAGCACGAGGCACCGGGGAGCTGTTTTTT
j_gene: TRBJ1-2; v_gene: TRBV4-3; abundance: few; d_gene: -; CDR3aa: CASSQDRLQRYGYTF; CDR3nt: TGCGCCAGCAGCCAAGATAGGCTCCAGCGGTATGGCTACACCTTC
j_gene: TRBJ1-4; v_gene: TRBV7-8; abundance: -; d_gene: TRBD1; CDR3aa: CASSLSVGQGESTNEKLFF; CDR3nt: TGTGCCAGCAGCTTATCCGTTGGACAGGGAGAATCAACTAATGAAAAACTGTTTTTT
j_gene: TRBJ2-1; v_gene: TRBV5-1; abundance: few; d_gene: TRBD2; CDR3aa: CASSFGTSDHNEQFF; CDR3nt: TGCGCCAGCAGCTTCGGGACTAGCGACCACAATGAGCAGTTCTTC
j_gene: TRBJ2-3; v_gene: TRBV7-2; abundance: -; d_gene: TRBD2; CDR3aa: CASSEQASGDTQYF; CDR3nt: TGTGCCAGCAGCGAGCAGGCTAGCGGGGATACGCAGTATTTT
j_gene: TRBJ2-5; v_gene: TRBV5-6; abundance: -; d_gene: TRBD2; CDR3aa: CASSLRWGGQETQYF; CDR3nt: TGTGCCAGCAGCTTGAGGTGGGGGGGCCAAGAGACCCAGTACTTC
j_gene: TRBJ1-1; v_gene: TRBV19; abundance: -; d_gene: -; CDR3aa: CASSGGKIVNTEAFF; CDR3nt: TGTGCCAGTAGTGGGGGGAAGATCGTGAACACTGAAGCTTTCTTT
j_gene: TRBJ2-3; v_gene: TRBV5-8; abundance: -; d_gene: -; CDR3aa: CASSLLVRGVSGDTQYF; CDR3nt: TGTGCCAGCAGCTTGTTGGTCAGGGGGGTTTCCGGAGATACGCAGTATTTT
j_gene: TRBJ2-5; v_gene: TRBV5-4; abundance: -; d_gene: -; CDR3aa: CASSFGETQYF; CDR3nt: TGTGCCAGCAGCTTCGGAGAGACCCAGTACTTC
j_gene: TRBJ2-3; v_gene: TRBV10-3; abundance: -; d_gene: -; CDR3aa: CAISDLGINTDTQYF; CDR3nt: TGTGCCATCAGTGACCTAGGAATAAACACAGATACGCAGTATTTT
j_gene: TRBJ1-6; v_gene: TRBV7-2; abundance: few; d_gene: -; CDR3aa: CASRQTTGISSPLHF; CDR3nt: TGTGCCAGCAGACAGACAACGGGAATAAGTTCACCCCTCCACTTT
j_gene: TRBJ2-3; v_gene: TRBV5-4; abundance: -; d_gene: TRBD1; CDR3aa: CASSLPGQGADTQYF; CDR3nt: TGTGCCAGCAGCTTACCGGGACAGGGGGCTGATACGCAGTATTTT
j_gene: TRBJ1-4; v_gene: TRBV4-1; abundance: -; d_gene: TRBD1; CDR3aa: CASSPTTGDEKLFF; CDR3nt: TGCGCCAGCAGCCCTACGACAGGGGATGAAAAACTGTTTTTT
j_gene: TRBJ2-1; v_gene: TRBV15; abundance: -; d_gene: TRBD2; CDR3aa: CATSRDSSGSSYNEQFF; CDR3nt: TGTGCCACCAGCAGGGACTCGAGCGGGAGTTCCTACAATGAGCAGTTCTTC
j_gene: TRBJ2-3; v_gene: TRBV14; abundance: -; d_gene: -; CDR3aa: CASSQGWAGEYF; CDR3nt: TGTGCCAGCAGCCAAGGTTGGGCAGGGGAGTATTTT
j_gene: TRBJ2-3; v_gene: TRBV5-4; abundance: -; d_gene: TRBD1; CDR3aa: CASSLYTGGSTDTQYF; CDR3nt: TGTGCCAGCAGCTTGTATACAGGGGGAAGCACAGATACGCAGTATTTT
j_gene: TRBJ1-1; v_gene: TRBV19; abundance: -; d_gene: -; CDR3aa: CASSMAMQGAPEAFF; CDR3nt: TGTGCCAGTAGTATGGCCATGCAGGGCGCCCCTGAAGCTTTCTTT
j_gene: TRBJ2-1; v_gene: TRBV9; abundance: -; d_gene: TRBD2; CDR3aa: CASSVDEGSGSRNEQFF; CDR3nt: TGTGCCAGCAGCGTAGATGAAGGTAGCGGGAGCCGCAATGAGCAGTTCTTC
j_gene: TRBJ2-7; v_gene: TRBV19; abundance: -; d_gene: -; CDR3aa: CASSISAELVYEQYF; CDR3nt: TGTGCCAGTAGTATCTCCGCGGAGCTGGTCTACGAGCAGTACTTC
j_gene: TRBJ2-4; v_gene: TRBV2; abundance: -; d_gene: -; CDR3aa: CASSPGNRKNIQYF; CDR3nt: TGTGCCAGCAGCCCCGGGAACCGCAAAAACATTCAGTACTTC
j_gene: TRBJ1-2; v_gene: TRBV29-1; abundance: few; d_gene: TRBD1; CDR3aa: CSVDPGTVGGYTF; CDR3nt: TGCAGCGTTGATCCGGGGACAGTCGGTGGCTACACCTTC
j_gene: TRBJ1-1; v_gene: TRBV2; abundance: -; d_gene: -; CDR3aa: CASRDIGGLRTEAFF; CDR3nt: TGTGCCAGCAGGGATATTGGGGGGTTGAGGACTGAAGCTTTCTTT
j_gene: TRBJ2-1; v_gene: TRBV15; abundance: once; d_gene: -; CDR3aa: CATSRDSGHPYNEQFF; CDR3nt: TGTGCCACCAGCAGAGATTCGGGACACCCCTACAATGAGCAGTTCTTC
j_gene: TRBJ2-7; v_gene: TRBV27; abundance: -; d_gene: TRBD2; CDR3aa: CASTSGLAGYEQYF; CDR3nt: TGTGCCAGCACCTCGGGACTAGCGGGGTATGAGCAGTACTTC
j_gene: TRBJ2-1; v_gene: TRBV9; abundance: -; d_gene: -; CDR3aa: CASSVEFSSYNEQFF; CDR3nt: TGTGCCAGCAGCGTAGAATTCTCCTCCTACAATGAGCAGTTCTTC
j_gene: TRBJ2-1; v_gene: TRBV2; abundance: -; d_gene: -; CDR3aa: CASPQDIGAVTYNEQFF; CDR3nt: TGTGCCAGCCCACAGGACATTGGTGCAGTTACGTACAATGAGCAGTTCTTC
j_gene: TRBJ2-3; v_gene: TRBV4-2; abundance: -; d_gene: TRBD2; CDR3aa: CASSQGPTSGASTDTQYF; CDR3nt: TGTGCCAGCAGCCAAGGACCGACTAGCGGGGCTAGCACAGATACGCAGTATTTT
j_gene: TRBJ2-7; v_gene: TRBV5-6; abundance: -; d_gene: -; CDR3aa: CASSLYHAAYEQYF; CDR3nt: TGTGCCAGCAGCTTATACCACGCGGCCTACGAGCAGTACTTC
j_gene: TRBJ1-2; v_gene: TRBV5-4; abundance: -; d_gene: -; CDR3aa: CASSLDGGDYGYTF; CDR3nt: TGTGCCAGCAGCTTGGATGGGGGGGACTATGGCTACACCTTC
j_gene: TRBJ2-3; v_gene: TRBV6-5; abundance: once; d_gene: TRBD2; CDR3aa: CASRLAGGPTDTQYF; CDR3nt: TGTGCCAGCCGATTAGCGGGGGGGCCCACAGATACGCAGTATTTT
j_gene: TRBJ2-7; v_gene: TRBV7-2; abundance: -; d_gene: -; CDR3aa: CASSARQALEQYF; CDR3nt: TGTGCCAGCAGCGCCCGACAGGCGCTCGAGCAGTACTTC
j_gene: TRBJ2-7; v_gene: TRBV25-1; abundance: -; d_gene: TRBD1; CDR3aa: CASSDRQGQGLYEQYF; CDR3nt: TGTGCCAGCAGTGACCGCCAAGGACAGGGGTTATACGAGCAGTACTTC
j_gene: TRBJ2-1; v_gene: TRBV5-1; abundance: -; d_gene: -; CDR3aa: CASSKDRFEQFF; CDR3nt: TGCGCCAGCAGCAAAGACAGGTTCGAGCAGTTCTTC
j_gene: TRBJ2-3; v_gene: TRBV11-2; abundance: -; d_gene: TRBD1; CDR3aa: CASSLGPTGGTDTQYF; CDR3nt: TGTGCCAGCAGCTTAGGCCCGACAGGGGGGACAGATACGCAGTATTTT
j_gene: TRBJ2-7; v_gene: TRBV18; abundance: -; d_gene: -; CDR3aa: CASSPLADSYEQYF; CDR3nt: TGTGCCAGCTCACCCCTAGCCGATTCCTACGAGCAGTACTTC
j_gene: TRBJ2-5; v_gene: TRBV7-2; abundance: -; d_gene: -; CDR3aa: CASSLDGGKTQYF; CDR3nt: TGTGCCAGCAGCTTAGACGGGGGAAAGACCCAGTACTTC
j_gene: TRBJ2-1; v_gene: TRBV5-8; abundance: -; d_gene: TRBD2; CDR3aa: CASSQSTSGYNEQFF; CDR3nt: TGTGCCAGCAGCCAATCCACTAGCGGGTACAATGAGCAGTTCTTC
j_gene: TRBJ2-3; v_gene: TRBV7-2; abundance: -; d_gene: TRBD2; CDR3aa: CASSSKLAGEADTQYF; CDR3nt: TGTGCCAGCAGCTCCAAACTAGCGGGGGAGGCAGATACGCAGTATTTT
j_gene: TRBJ2-7; v_gene: TRBV7-3; abundance: -; d_gene: TRBD2; CDR3aa: CASSRGLGYEQYF; CDR3nt: TGTGCCAGCAGCAGGGGACTAGGCTACGAGCAGTACTTC
j_gene: TRBJ1-3; v_gene: TRBV7-2; abundance: -; d_gene: TRBD1; CDR3aa: CASSPPGTVGNTIYF; CDR3nt: TGTGCCAGCAGCCCACCAGGGACAGTAGGAAACACCATATATTTT
j_gene: TRBJ2-3; v_gene: TRBV5-4; abundance: -; d_gene: -; CDR3aa: CASSSSGVVDTQYF; CDR3nt: TGTGCCAGCAGCTCCTCGGGAGTTGTAGATACGCAGTATTTT
j_gene: TRBJ2-7; v_gene: TRBV6-1; abundance: -; d_gene: TRBD2; CDR3aa: CASSERGLARWDEQYF; CDR3nt: TGTGCCAGCAGTGAAAGAGGACTAGCGCGATGGGATGAGCAGTACTTC
j_gene: TRBJ2-7; v_gene: TRBV6-6; abundance: -; d_gene: TRBD2; CDR3aa: CASSYLAGENEQYF; CDR3nt: TGTGCCAGCAGTTATCTTGCGGGGGAAAACGAGCAGTACTTC
j_gene: TRBJ2-3; v_gene: TRBV9; abundance: -; d_gene: TRBD2; CDR3aa: CASSGPAGGRTDTQYF; CDR3nt: TGTGCCAGCAGCGGCCCCGCGGGGGGGCGGACAGATACGCAGTATTTT
j_gene: TRBJ1-5; v_gene: TRBV4-1; abundance: -; d_gene: TRBD1; CDR3aa: CASSQERGTVQHF; CDR3nt: TGCGCCAGCAGCCAAGAAAGAGGGACAGTTCAGCATTTT
j_gene: TRBJ2-1; v_gene: TRBV4-3; abundance: -; d_gene: TRBD1; CDR3aa: CASSLDRVQRDEQFF; CDR3nt: TGCGCCAGCAGCCTCGACAGGGTACAACGCGATGAGCAGTTCTTC
j_gene: TRBJ1-2; v_gene: TRBV7-6; abundance: -; d_gene: TRBD1; CDR3aa: CATHILGGQGNYGYTF; CDR3nt: TGTGCCACACACATTCTGGGGGGACAGGGAAACTATGGCTACACCTTC
j_gene: TRBJ2-1; v_gene: TRBV7-9; abundance: -; d_gene: TRBD2; CDR3aa: CASSLLAGGLNEQFF; CDR3nt: TGTGCCAGCAGCCTACTAGCGGGAGGGCTTAATGAGCAGTTCTTC
j_gene: TRBJ2-4; v_gene: TRBV15; abundance: -; d_gene: TRBD1; CDR3aa: CATSKMTGGRYF; CDR3nt: TGTGCCACCAGCAAAATGACAGGGGGTCGGTACTTC
j_gene: TRBJ2-5; v_gene: TRBV19; abundance: -; d_gene: TRBD1; CDR3aa: CASSITGGPYETQYF; CDR3nt: TGTGCCAGTAGTATAACAGGGGGACCATACGAGACCCAGTACTTC
j_gene: TRBJ2-1; v_gene: TRBV30; abundance: few; d_gene: TRBD2; CDR3aa: CACARTSGRAKQFF; CDR3nt: TGTGCCTGTGCGCGGACTAGCGGGAGGGCCAAGCAGTTCTTC
j_gene: TRBJ1-4; v_gene: TRBV7-6; abundance: -; d_gene: -; CDR3aa: CASSPQPGQPNEKLFF; CDR3nt: TGTGCCAGCAGTCCTCAACCCGGACAGCCAAATGAAAAACTGTTTTTT
j_gene: TRBJ2-3; v_gene: TRBV7-2; abundance: -; d_gene: -; CDR3aa: CASRGGVDTQYF; CDR3nt: TGTGCCAGTAGGGGGGGGGTAGATACGCAGTATTTT